A single sample is the source of the 28 T cell receptor beta chains below, sequenced in a study of T cells in Graves' hyperthyroidism and ophthalmopathy. The CDR3 regions of TCR beta were amplified from RNA transcripts. Researchers ran a first-round RT-PCR on the TCR CDR3 using the HTBI primer set. Each CDR3 protein gets one entry after TCRdb re-called the multiplex PCR reads with MiXCR. The data show around 290,000 distinct CDR3 sequences, about 14% seen once. Material for sequencing was blood. The receptors here all came from a woman aged 25 to 39 with Graves' hyperthyroidism that later progressed to Graves' ophthalmopathy.

There are many counts of this clonotype. The gene calls are TRBV28 and TRBJ2-1; the D is unclear. Germline loops: CDR1 MDHEN, CDR2 SYDVKM. V was pared by 6 bases and J by 10 bases, with 19 bases between. CDR3 size: 14 residues. The CDR3 spells CASSPVGNWAEQFF. CDR3 DNA: TGTGCCAGCAGCCCGGTGGGGAATTGGGCGGAGCAGTTCTTC.

The sample holds many counts of this clonotype. The rearrangement links TRBV19 to TRBJ1-5, with TRBD1 identical over 7 bases. The germline V gene has CDR1 LNHDA and CDR2 SQIVND (reference sequence). The CDR3 runs to 15 residues. The junction had 4 bases not matched to a gene; V was cut back by 0 bases and J by 5 bases. CDR3 in amino acids: CASSIEGTAYQPQHF. Written as DNA, the CDR3 is TGTGCCAGTAGTATAGAAGGGACAGCCTATCAGCCCCAGCATTTT.

This clonotype has a handful of counts. The chain has TRBV19 and TRBJ2-2; TRBD2 is a possible D gene (6 bases). The CDR3 spans 14 residues. CDR1 is LNHDA and CDR2 is SQIVND in the germline V gene (reference sequence). Trimming left V 4 bases short and J 4 bases short, with 10 bases between. CDR3 sequence: CASSNRAGTGELFF. The DNA of the CDR3 is TGTGCCAGTAGTAACCGAGCGGGCACCGGGGAGCTGTTTTTT. The variable domain in full, with the rest retrieved from reference TRBV19 and TRBJ2-2, is DGGITQSPKYLFRKEGQNVTLSCEQNLNHDAMYWYRQDPGQGLRLIYYSQIVNDFQKGDIAEGYSVSREKKESFPLTVTSAQKNPTAFYLCASSNRAGTGELFFGEGSRLTVL.

Many counts were recorded for this clonotype. The chain is built from TRBV6-1 and TRBJ2-6; D gene ambiguous. Deletions cut 6 bases from V and 4 bases from J, with 10 bases between. This CDR3 has 14 residues. Germline CDR1 is MNHNS and CDR2 is SASEGT. The CDR3 DNA sequence: TGTGCCAGCAGCCCACAAACCGGGGCCAACGTCCTGACTTTC. Protein sequence: CASSPQTGANVLTF.

Concerning this clonotype: A read error is possible here, since a much larger clone lies one base away. The chain links TRBV30 to TRBJ2-2; maybe TRBD1 (6 bases). Germline CDR1 GTSNPN, CDR2 SVGIG (reference sequence). The CDR3 is made up of 15 amino acids. In DNA form, the CDR3 reads TGTGTCTGGAGTGTTGGGTCAGGGGTGGCCGGGGAGCTGTTTTTT. It codes for CVWSVGSGVAGELFF.

This clonotype was counted between two and nine times. The chain links TRBV10-3 to TRBJ1-2; 7 nucleotides line up with TRBD1. The germline CDR1 and CDR2 sequences are ENHRY and SYGVKD. This CDR3 spans 11 amino acids. V lost 8 bases and J lost 6; bases outside the gene matches: 3. CDR3 in DNA: TGTGCCATCCAGGGGGGGGATGGCTACACCTTC. As protein: CAIQGGDGYTF.

This clonotype was seen at least ten times. V and J are TRBV15 and TRBJ2-3, with D possibly matching TRBD2 (5 bases). CDR1 and CDR2 from the germline V gene are LNHNV and YYDKDF (reference sequence). CDR3 length: 15 amino acids. Trimming took off 0 bases at V and 2 bases at J, with 9 bases between the two ends. In nucleotides, the CDR3 is TGTGCCACCAGCAGAGACGCAGCGGACACAGATACGCAGTATTTT. Protein: CATSRDAADTDTQYF.

This clonotype was recorded at least ten times. The genes are TRBV4-3 and TRBJ2-1; 8 bases fit TRBD1. The CDR3 has 16 amino acids. CDR1 is LGHNA, CDR2 YSLEER, per germline. After removal of 0 bases from V and 4 bases from J, the junction contained 5 bases not matched to a gene. CDR3 DNA sequence: TGCGCCAGCAGCCAAGATCAGGGGGCGCCGTACAATGAGCAGTTCTTC. This translates into CASSQDQGAPYNEQFF.

This clonotype was recorded many times. The chain combines TRBV10-3 with TRBJ1-1, with a tentative D call TRBD1 (5 bases). Trimming left V 4 bases short and J 5 bases short, with 11 bases between. CDR1 and CDR2 (germline): ENHRY, SYGVKD. The CDR3 spans 13 residues. The DNA of the CDR3 is TGTGCCATCAGTGGGCCAGGGTTTACTGAAGCTTTCTTT. It is translated as CAISGPGFTEAFF.

There are a few counts of this clonotype. The V and J genes are TRBV11-2 and TRBJ2-7; D remains ambiguous. The CDR3 loop spans 14 amino acids. V lost 6 bases, J lost 6 bases, and 18 bases lay in between. Per the germline V gene, CDR1 is SGHAT and CDR2 is FQNNGV. The CDR3 region is CASSRIPVSGEQYF. In DNA form, the CDR3 reads TGTGCCAGCAGTCGAATACCAGTTTCGGGCGAGCAGTACTTC.

Many counts were recorded for this clonotype. This chain joins TRBV11-2 and TRBJ1-2; 10 bases are a match to TRBD1. The CDR3 runs to 16 residues. Germline trimming cut 5 bases from V and 2 bases from J; bases unmatched to any gene: 8. Germline V gene data show CDR1 as SGHAT and CDR2 as FQNNGV. CDR3 coding DNA: TGTGCCAGCAGCCTGCGTTGGGACAGGGGCAACTATGGCTACACCTTC. Translated, it gives CASSLRWDRGNYGYTF.

Ten or more counts support this clonotype. The chain combines TRBV30 with TRBJ1-1; D not resolved. V dropped 0 bases and J dropped 8 bases, with 7 bases sitting between them. The CDR3 covers 11 residues. Germline CDR1 reads GTSNPN; CDR2 reads SVGIG (reference sequence). CDR3 in amino acids: CAWSVRPEAFF. CDR3 in DNA: TGTGCCTGGAGTGTTCGGCCGGAAGCTTTCTTT.

This clonotype was seen repeatedly, ten times or more. V and J are TRBV30 and TRBJ1-1; possible D gene TRBD1, 6 bases. The CDR3 is made up of 13 amino acids. Germline loops: CDR1 GTSNPN, CDR2 SVGIG (reference sequence). V lost 3 bases, J lost 3 bases, and 11 bases lay in between. The chain's CDR3 is CAWSGGRDTEAFF. CDR3 bases: TGTGCCTGGAGCGGGGGCCGGGACACTGAAGCTTTCTTT.

There are many counts of this clonotype. The rearrangement joins TRBV20-1 to TRBJ2-5, with TRBD2 identical over 7 bases. This CDR3 contains 13 residues. Germline CDR1 is DFQATT and CDR2 is SNEGSKA (reference sequence). J gave up 3 bases and V 3 bases, and 4 bases lay outside the gene matches. Here the CDR3 reads CSASREDKETQYF. DNA of the CDR3: TGCAGTGCTAGCCGGGAGGACAAAGAGACCCAGTACTTC.

This clonotype was observed many times. The chain has TRBV20-1 and TRBJ2-5; 7 nucleotides line up with TRBD2. CDR1 is DFQATT, CDR2 SNEGSKA, per germline (reference sequence). The CDR3 is 19 residues long. V dropped 7 bases and J dropped 3; count of bases not matched to a gene: 26. CDR3 sequence reads: CSVFRGTEGPAGPKETQYF. The CDR3, as DNA: TGCAGTGTTTTCCGGGGGACTGAGGGGCCAGCGGGACCGAAAGAGACCCAGTACTTC.

The table lists this clonotype with many counts. This chain joins TRBV30 and TRBJ2-3; D possibly matches TRBD1 or TRBD2 (5 bases each). Germline V gene data show CDR1 as GTSNPN and CDR2 as SVGIG (reference sequence). The CDR3 has 14 amino acids. Trimming left V 6 bases short and J 3 bases short, with 16 bases between. Here the CDR3 reads CACRRGGTTDTQYF. Written as DNA, the CDR3 is TGTGCCTGCCGACGGGGCGGCACGACAGATACGCAGTATTTT.

The chain combines TRBV28 with TRBJ1-6; the D is unclear. The CDR3 extends over 14 amino acids. Trimming stripped 5 bases from V and 10 bases from J, with 15 bases between. CDR1 MDHEN and CDR2 SYDVKM come from the germline V gene. CDR3: CASSETGLDSPLHF. The DNA for the CDR3 is TGTGCCAGCAGTGAAACGGGGTTAGACTCACCCCTCCACTTT. Variable domain in full (rest from reference TRBV28 and TRBJ1-6): DVKVTQSSRYLVKRTGEKVFLECVQDMDHENMFWYRQDPGLGLRLIYFSYDVKMKEKGDIPEGYSVSREKKERFSLILESASTNQTSMYLCASSETGLDSPLHFGNGTRLTVT.

This chain uses TRBV6-5 with TRBJ2-2; TRBD1 agrees at 8 bases. The V gene end was trimmed by 2 bases and the J gene end by 7 bases; junction bases not matched to a gene: 0. Germline V lookup: CDR1 MNHEY, CDR2 SVGAGI. The CDR3 spans 13 residues. This chain's CDR3 is CASSYGQGGELFF. In DNA, the CDR3 is TGTGCCAGCAGTTACGGACAGGGCGGGGAGCTGTTTTTT.

The chain couples TRBV19 to TRBJ2-2, with D possibly TRBD2 on 5 matching bases. Germline CDR1 reads LNHDA; CDR2 reads SQIVND (reference sequence). Trimming stripped 3 bases from V and 3 bases from J, with 14 bases between. The CDR3 has 16 residues. The CDR3 nucleotides read TGTGCCAGTAGTATCCCGCCTACTAGGGACACCGGGGAGCTGTTTTTT. It yields the protein CASSIPPTRDTGELFF.

This clonotype was recorded a few times. The chain recombines TRBV28 with TRBJ1-5, with D uncertain. The V end lost 6 bases, the J end lost 15 bases, and 12 bases lay between the germline ends. This CDR3 has 10 residues. Germline CDR1 MDHEN, CDR2 SYDVKM. Written as DNA, the CDR3 is TGTGCCAGCAGGCGCCTCACATGGCATTTT. Encoded protein: CASRRLTWHF.

The sample holds many counts of this clonotype. This chain joins TRBV12-3 or TRBV12-4 and TRBJ1-5; D call uncertain. CDR3 size: 13 residues. V was trimmed by 1 base and J by 6 bases, leaving 7 bases between them. The CDR3 DNA sequence: TGTGCCAGCAGTTTAGGAGGGATTCAGCCCCAGCATTTT. Its protein product is CASSLGGIQPQHF.

This clonotype was recorded many times. V usage is TRBV30 and J usage is TRBJ2-3; 7 bases are shared with TRBD2. Losses at the gene ends were 1 base for V and 3 bases for J; bases not matched to a gene: 1. The CDR3 contains 13 residues. From germline, CDR1 is GTSNPN and CDR2 SVGIG (reference sequence). CDR3 region: CAWSAGGTDTQYF. As DNA, the CDR3 is TGTGCCTGGAGTGCGGGAGGAACAGATACGCAGTATTTT.

This clonotype was observed a few times. The chain joins TRBV10-3 to TRBJ2-2, with D unclear. This CDR3 is 13 amino acids long. Looked up from germline, CDR1 is ENHRY and CDR2 is SYGVKD. Trimming cost V 8 bases and J 3 bases, with 10 bases left between them. The CDR3, as DNA: TGTGCCATCGTATTGGATCACACCGGGGAGCTGTTTTTT. It specifies CAIVLDHTGELFF.

This clonotype was counted only a few times. A single base separates this from a much larger clone, so it may be a read error. The chain couples TRBV5-5 to TRBJ2-2, with D hard to call. CDR3 length: 17 residues. Per the germline V gene, CDR1 is SGHKS and CDR2 is YYEKEE (reference sequence). CDR3 bases: TGTGCCAGCAGCTTTTTAGGCAGACTCTCGAACATCGGGGAGCTGTTTTTT. Its translation is CASSFLGRLSNIGELFF.

This clonotype occurred many times. The chain recombines TRBV12-3 or TRBV12-4 with TRBJ1-4; D is undetermined. The V end was cut by 3 bases, the J end by 8 bases, with 10 bases between. This CDR3 spans 13 amino acids. CDR3 in DNA: TGTGCCAGCAGTTTTTTGGGCCGGGAAAAACTGTTTTTT. This codes for CASSFLGREKLFF.

Regarding this clonotype: Being one base from a much bigger clone, this may be a read error. The chain uses TRBV24-1 and TRBJ1-4; D is perhaps TRBD1 (5 bases). Germline lookup yields CDR1 KGHDR and CDR2 SFDVKD. V shed 2 bases and J shed 10 bases, with 7 bases lying between them. The CDR3 consists of 12 residues. The CDR3 bases are TGTGCCACCAGTGATTCTGGGGGAAAACTGTTTTTT. This gives the protein CATSDSGGKLFF.

This clonotype was recorded many times. The chain employs TRBV4-3 and TRBJ2-2; D is unresolved. CDR1 LGHNA and CDR2 YSLEER come from the germline V gene. Trimming took off 1 base at V and 0 bases at J, with 15 bases between the two ends. The CDR3 spans 18 residues. The CDR3 region is CASSQVFRSSTNTGELFF. The DNA of the CDR3 is TGCGCCAGCAGCCAAGTTTTTAGATCGTCGACGAACACCGGGGAGCTGTTTTTT.

The gene calls are TRBV20-1 and TRBJ2-1; no definite D call. The CDR3 has 11 residues. Trimming pared 5 bases from V and 9 bases from J, leaving 11 bases between. The germline CDR1 and CDR2 sequences are DFQATT and SNEGSKA (reference sequence). The CDR3 spells CSAVGSVEQFF. CDR3 coding DNA: TGCAGTGCTGTAGGGTCCGTTGAGCAGTTCTTC.